The 5 T cell receptor beta chains below were found in one sample sequenced in a study of T cell responses to AZD1222 COVID-19 vaccine. TCRdb's copy holds only in-frame clones and misses some; the assay was immunoSEQ multiplex PCR. The repertoire consists of 95,000 to 150,000 clones, with 92% occurring once and the leading ten covering over 1.5%. Sequences were derived from peripheral blood, sampled on day 0 of AZD1222 vaccination. All receptors derive from an adult in good health.

The chain carries TRBV6-5 and TRBJ1-1; D unclear. Deletions cut 8 bases from V and 10 bases from J, with 23 bases between. Germline CDR1 reads MNHEY; CDR2 reads SVGAGI. The CDR3 is 14 amino acids. Written as DNA, the CDR3 is TGTGCCAGCTCCAGGAGGACCCCTGGGATAGGAGCTTTCTTT. Translation: CASSRRTPGIGAFF.

V and J are TRBV11-3 and TRBJ2-7, with 9 bases lining up with TRBD2. V shed 0 bases and J 4 bases; nucleotides not matched to a gene: 10. The CDR3 contains 17 residues. The germline V gene encodes CDR1 SGHNT and CDR2 YENEEA. The CDR3 nucleotides are TGTGCCAGCAGCTTAGATCTCGGGCTAGCGGGAAGGTACGAGCAGTACGTC. Translation gives CASSLDLGLAGRYEQYV.

This chain uses TRBV7-8 with TRBJ2-6, with D maybe TRBD1 (5 bases). This CDR3 has 16 residues. In germline, CDR1 is SGHVS, CDR2 FQNEAQ. Trimming left V 2 bases short and J 2 bases short, with 10 bases between. CDR3 sequence (DNA): TGTGCCAGCAGCTTACCCCGGACACCTGGGGCCAACGTCCTGACTTTC. Translated: CASSLPRTPGANVLTF.

V gene TRBV10-1 combines with J gene TRBJ2-7; D is uncertain. Germline CDR1 reads WNHNN; CDR2 reads SYGVQD (reference sequence). Trimming left V 1 base short and J 2 bases short, with 9 bases between. The CDR3 loop spans 14 amino acids. The CDR3 protein is CASSEFGRTYEQYF. The CDR3 DNA reads as TGCGCCAGCAGTGAGTTCGGTCGGACCTACGAGCAGTACTTC.

The V and J genes are TRBV3-1 (or the pseudogene TRBV3-2) and TRBJ2-2; D is unresolved. The CDR3 loop spans 14 amino acids. V was trimmed by 2 bases and J by 5 bases, leaving 9 bases between them. The germline V gene encodes CDR1 LGHDT and CDR2 YNNKEL (reference sequence). This CDR3 reads CASSQQLRTGELFF. The CDR3 DNA sequence: TGTGCCAGCAGCCAACAGCTGAGAACCGGGGAGCTGTTTTTT.